This TCR beta chain was sequenced in a study of identical twins (dated by TCRdb to the mid-2010s). With regard to the full study: To test whether fetal clonotypes persist, this study deep-sequenced TCR alpha and beta repertoires from monozygotic twins, from unrelated adults of various ages, and from cord blood. To rule out contamination, replicate twin experiments were performed at different times with different library preparation protocols.

Measured from the cysteine to the phenylalanine, the CDR3 is 13 residues long. Of the read, only the CDR3 DNA is kept; its 39 bases are in frame from base 1. Relative to germline, V is 2 bases shorter and J is 5 bases shorter, with 7 bases between their ends. This clonotype was recorded a few times. The antigen this receptor binds is unknown. The record has no base qualities; no much larger clone is one base away. Every donor was a healthy Caucasian. The twin cohort comprised three pairs of female monozygotic twins, all aged roughly 18 to 30 years. Positive isolation kits from Invitrogen were used to isolate CD4+ and CD8+ T cell populations. Libraries came from 5' RACE. The reads were generated on an Illumina HiSeq 2000. Template switching added a universal primer binding site, and the final cDNA carried a unique molecular identifier that allowed TCR cDNA molecules to be counted accurately. First-strand cDNA for TCR alpha and beta chains was synthesized from specific primers in the conserved constant-segment region. To control for contamination, each cDNA library was double barcoded with a SMART-Mk sample barcode plus Illumina barcodes. Two successive PCR steps introduced TruSeq adapter sequences along with Illumina sample barcodes. TCR alpha and beta cDNA libraries were sequenced on the Illumina HiSeq platform with custom primers. In the original analysis: MiGEC was used to process raw reads and extract unique molecular identifiers, and MiXCR was used to find CDR3 positions. Recombination models were inferred per individual with the repgenHMM and IGoR tools using an EM algorithm. Shared clonotypes were analyzed with the tcR package in R, and sharing was normalized by the product of cloneset sizes. Out-of-frame nonproductive sequences were analyzed to study raw recombination free of thymic and clonal selection effects. TCRdb trimmed public reads at Q25 via fastp, called clones via MiXCR and kept in-frame beta chains. Rows matching on CDR3 protein sequence are summarized as one entry with the most common DNA and genes. The V and J calls were not made by the authors but by TCRdb's processing. The sample yields about 530,000 distinct CDR3 sequences; about a fifth were counted once. In total, the top ten clones hold approximately 0.49% of the sample.

The paper as a whole reports these results and caveats: A weaker excess of twin sharing was found in beta out-of-frame sequences because the signal-to-noise ratio was lowered by fewer shared sequences. Conclusions relied on cross-sectional statistical analysis, since the same donors could not be followed over many years. Abundant cord blood beta clonotypes carried fewer insertions; young adult naive repertoires showed a weaker similar trend, while memory repertoires showed none. Invariant T cells such as MAIT and iNKT could partly confound zero-insertion analyses, although diverse VJ usage argued against such confounding for most clonotypes. Out-of-frame TCR alpha sequences shared between twins showed an excess of low generation-probability sequences compared with coincidental sharing between unrelated individuals. In monozygotic twins, recombination models systematically underestimated out-of-frame TCR alpha sharing, but the models matched the sharing seen between unrelated individuals.

The sample was also reused in another study, on yellow fever vaccine responses in identical twins. As that second paper reports: The T cell response to vaccination in identical twins was reported by the authors to appear partly convergent and partly personalized. In the study, vaccine-responding T cell clones were precisely tracked in identical twins.

The receptor was isolated from a woman aged 18-35 years in good health. The sequencing input was CD4+ T cells sorted from blood. Recombination linked TRBV12-3 or TRBV12-4 to TRBJ1-5; a weak D assignment points to TRBD1 (5 bases agree). The nucleotide sequence is given as TGTGCCAGCAGTTTACAGGGCCATCAGCCCCAGCATTTT. Translated, this is CASSLQGHQPQHF.